This TCR beta chain was documented in a study of T cell responses to AZD1222 COVID-19 vaccine. The analysis combined second doses at about 4 or about 12 weeks. This CDR3 contains 13 residues. The V gene's germline CDR1 is LGHDT and CDR2 YNNKEL (reference sequence). V was trimmed by 4 bases and J by 2 bases, leaving 9 bases between them. Method: immunoSEQ multiplex PCR; TCRdb's copy keeps in-frame clones and lacks some. The sample includes about 200,000 clones, 85% to 95% of them seen just once. Sequencing was performed on peripheral blood, taken 28 days after the second AZD1222 dose. V is TRBV3-1 (or the pseudogene TRBV3-2) and J is TRBJ2-7; a possible D gene is TRBD2 (5 bases). The TCR was taken from an adult who received the AZD1222 COVID-19 vaccine. The CDR3 is CASSLLGTYEQYF. CDR3 bases: TGTGCCAGCAGCCTCCTCGGGACCTACGAGCAGTACTTC.